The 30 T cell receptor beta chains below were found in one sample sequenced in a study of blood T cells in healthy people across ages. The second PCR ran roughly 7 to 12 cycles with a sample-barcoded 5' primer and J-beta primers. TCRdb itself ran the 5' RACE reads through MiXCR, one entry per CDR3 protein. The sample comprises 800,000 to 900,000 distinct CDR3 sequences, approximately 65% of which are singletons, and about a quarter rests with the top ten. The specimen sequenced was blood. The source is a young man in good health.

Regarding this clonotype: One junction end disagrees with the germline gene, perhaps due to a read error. The CDR3 is CSARSGQGAGKQPQHF. The CDR3 region has the DNA TGCAGTGCTAGATCCGGACAGGGGGCTGGCAAGCAGCCCCAGCATTTT. This chain connects TRBV20-1 to TRBJ1-5, with TRBD1 matching 11 bases. Germline assignment: CDR1 DFQATT and CDR2 SNEGSKA (reference sequence). The CDR3 consists of 16 residues.

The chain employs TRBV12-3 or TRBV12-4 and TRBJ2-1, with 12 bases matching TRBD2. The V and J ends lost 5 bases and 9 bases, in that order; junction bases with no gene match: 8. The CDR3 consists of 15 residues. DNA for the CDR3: TGTGCCAGCAGTACTAGCGGGGGGCCCCACGGTGAGCAGTTCTTC. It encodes CASSTSGGPHGEQFF.

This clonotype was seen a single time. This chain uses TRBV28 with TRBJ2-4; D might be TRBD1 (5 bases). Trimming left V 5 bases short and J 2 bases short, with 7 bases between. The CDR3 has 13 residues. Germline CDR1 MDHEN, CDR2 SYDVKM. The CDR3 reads CASSPGTKNIQYF. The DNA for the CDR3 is TGTGCCAGCAGTCCAGGGACCAAAAACATTCAGTACTTC.

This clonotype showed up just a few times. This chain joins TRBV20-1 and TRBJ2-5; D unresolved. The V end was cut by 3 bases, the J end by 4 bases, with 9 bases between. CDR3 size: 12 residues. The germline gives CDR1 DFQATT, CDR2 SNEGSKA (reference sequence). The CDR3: CSARGFGETQYF. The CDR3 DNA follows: TGCAGTGCTAGGGGGTTTGGAGAGACCCAGTACTTC.

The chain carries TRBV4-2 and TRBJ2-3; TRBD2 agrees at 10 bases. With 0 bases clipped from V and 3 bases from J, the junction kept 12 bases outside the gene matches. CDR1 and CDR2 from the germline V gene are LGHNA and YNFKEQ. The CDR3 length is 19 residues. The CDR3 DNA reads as TGTGCCAGCAGCCAAGACTTGCTAGCGGGGGAACTCTTTACAGATACGCAGTATTTT. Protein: CASSQDLLAGELFTDTQYF.

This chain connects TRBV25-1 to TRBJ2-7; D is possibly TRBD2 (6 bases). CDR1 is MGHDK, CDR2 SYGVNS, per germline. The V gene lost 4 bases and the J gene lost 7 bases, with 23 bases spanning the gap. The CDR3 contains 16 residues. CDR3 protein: CASSAQEGLFAWEQYF. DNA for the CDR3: TGTGCCAGCAGTGCACAAGAGGGACTGTTCGCGTGGGAGCAGTACTTC.

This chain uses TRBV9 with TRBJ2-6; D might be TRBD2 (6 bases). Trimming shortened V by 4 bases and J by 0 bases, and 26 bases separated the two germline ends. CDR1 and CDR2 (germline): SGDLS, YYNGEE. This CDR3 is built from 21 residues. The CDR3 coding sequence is TGTGCCAGCAGCCCCCCTTCCTATAGGAGCGGGTCCCTCTCTGGGGCCAACGTCCTGACTTTC. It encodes CASSPPSYRSGSLSGANVLTF. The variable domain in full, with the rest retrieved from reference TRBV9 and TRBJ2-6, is DSGVTQTPKHLITATGQRVTLRCSPRSGDLSVYWYQQSLDQGLQFLIQYYNGEERAKGNILERFSAQQFPDLHSELNLSSLELGDSALYFCASSPPSYRSGSLSGANVLTFGAGSRLTVL.

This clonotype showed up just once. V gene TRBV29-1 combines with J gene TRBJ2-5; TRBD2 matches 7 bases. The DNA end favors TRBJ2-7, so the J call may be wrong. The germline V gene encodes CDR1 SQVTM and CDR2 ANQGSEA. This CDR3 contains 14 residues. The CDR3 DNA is TGCAGCGTTGAAGATCGGGGAGGGGCATACGAGCAGTACTTC. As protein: CSVEDRGGAYEQYF.

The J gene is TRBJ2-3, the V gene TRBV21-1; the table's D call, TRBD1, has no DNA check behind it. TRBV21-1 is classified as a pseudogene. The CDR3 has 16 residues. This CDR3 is CASSAWDRGVADTQYF. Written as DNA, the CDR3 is TGTGCCAGCAGCGCATGGGACAGGGGCGTCGCAGATACGCAGTATTTT.

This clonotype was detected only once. As DNA, the CDR3 is TGTGCCAGCAGTTTACAGCTCCAGAATCAGCCCCAGCATTTT. Amino acid sequence: CASSLQLQNQPQHF. The V and J genes are TRBV12-3 or TRBV12-4 and TRBJ1-5; unclear D gene. The CDR3 is 14 residues long. V lost 2 bases and J 4 bases, leaving 9 bases between the germline ends.

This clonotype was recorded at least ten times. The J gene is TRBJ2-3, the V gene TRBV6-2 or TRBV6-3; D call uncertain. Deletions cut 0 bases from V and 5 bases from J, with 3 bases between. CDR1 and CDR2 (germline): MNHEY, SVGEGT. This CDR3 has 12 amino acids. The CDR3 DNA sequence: TGTGCCAGCAGTTACTCGGGAGATACGCAGTATTTT. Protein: CASSYSGDTQYF.

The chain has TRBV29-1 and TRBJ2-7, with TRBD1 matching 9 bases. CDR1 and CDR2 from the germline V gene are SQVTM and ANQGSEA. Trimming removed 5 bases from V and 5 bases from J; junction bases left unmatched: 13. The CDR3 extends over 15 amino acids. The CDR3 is CSVRNPGQGYDEQYF. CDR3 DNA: TGCAGCGTTCGGAACCCGGGACAGGGCTACGACGAGCAGTACTTC.

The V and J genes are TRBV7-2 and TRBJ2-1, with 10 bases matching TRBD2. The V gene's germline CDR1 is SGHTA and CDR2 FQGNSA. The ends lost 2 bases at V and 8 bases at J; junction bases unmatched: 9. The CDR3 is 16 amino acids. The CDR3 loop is CASSLWGSGGSYEQFF. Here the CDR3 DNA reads TGTGCCAGCAGCTTATGGGGTAGCGGGGGGAGTTATGAGCAGTTCTTC.

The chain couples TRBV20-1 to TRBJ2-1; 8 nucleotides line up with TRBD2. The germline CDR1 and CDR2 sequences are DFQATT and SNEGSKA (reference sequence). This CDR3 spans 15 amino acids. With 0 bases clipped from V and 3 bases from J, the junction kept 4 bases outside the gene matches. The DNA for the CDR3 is TGCAGTGCTAGAGACGGGACTAGGCTCTACAATGAGCAGTTCTTC. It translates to CSARDGTRLYNEQFF.

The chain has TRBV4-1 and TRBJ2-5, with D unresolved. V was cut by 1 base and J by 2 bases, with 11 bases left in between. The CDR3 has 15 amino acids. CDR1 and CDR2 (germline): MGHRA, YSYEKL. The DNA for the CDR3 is TGCGCCAGCAGCCAAGTCCCCGGGTCACAAGAGACCCAGTACTTC. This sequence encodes CASSQVPGSQETQYF.

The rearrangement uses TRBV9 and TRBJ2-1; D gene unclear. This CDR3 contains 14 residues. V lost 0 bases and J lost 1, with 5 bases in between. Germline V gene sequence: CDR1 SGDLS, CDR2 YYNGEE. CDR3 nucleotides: TGTGCCAGCAGCGTAGAGGTATCCTACAATGAGCAGTTCTTC. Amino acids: CASSVEVSYNEQFF.

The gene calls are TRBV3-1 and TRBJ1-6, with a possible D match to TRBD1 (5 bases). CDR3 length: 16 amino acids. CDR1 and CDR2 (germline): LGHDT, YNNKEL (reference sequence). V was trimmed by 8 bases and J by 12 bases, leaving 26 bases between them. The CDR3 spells CASSSRVLWNLEPLHF. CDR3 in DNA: TGTGCCAGCTCAAGCAGGGTACTCTGGAATTTGGAACCCCTCCACTTT.

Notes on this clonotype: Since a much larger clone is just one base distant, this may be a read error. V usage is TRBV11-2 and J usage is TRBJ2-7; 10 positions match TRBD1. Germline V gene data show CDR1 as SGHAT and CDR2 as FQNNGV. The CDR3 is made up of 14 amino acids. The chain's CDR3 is CASSWGDRGYERYF. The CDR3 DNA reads TGTGCCAGCAGCTGGGGGGACAGGGGTTACGAGCGGTACTTC.

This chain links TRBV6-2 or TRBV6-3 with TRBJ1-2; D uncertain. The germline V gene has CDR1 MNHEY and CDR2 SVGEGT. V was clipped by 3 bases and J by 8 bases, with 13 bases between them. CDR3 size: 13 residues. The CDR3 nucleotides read TGTGCCAGCAGTTATCCCGCCGGGGTCGGCTACACCTTC. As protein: CASSYPAGVGYTF.

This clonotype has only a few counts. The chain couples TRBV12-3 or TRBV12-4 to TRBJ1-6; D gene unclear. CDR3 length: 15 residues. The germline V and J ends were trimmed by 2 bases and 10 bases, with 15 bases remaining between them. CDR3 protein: CASSLSVGFRSPLHF. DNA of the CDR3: TGTGCCAGCAGTTTATCGGTAGGCTTTAGATCACCCCTCCACTTT.

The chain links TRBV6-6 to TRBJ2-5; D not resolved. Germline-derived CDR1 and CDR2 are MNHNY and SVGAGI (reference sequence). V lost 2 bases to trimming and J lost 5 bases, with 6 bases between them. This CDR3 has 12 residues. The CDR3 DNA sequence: TGTGCCAGCAGTTACAGGGCCGAGACCCAGTACTTC. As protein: CASSYRAETQYF.

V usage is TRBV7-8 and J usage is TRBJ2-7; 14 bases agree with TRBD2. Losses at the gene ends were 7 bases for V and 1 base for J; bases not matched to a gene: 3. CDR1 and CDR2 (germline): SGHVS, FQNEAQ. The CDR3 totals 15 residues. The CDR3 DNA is TGTGCCAGCATCGGGACTAGCGGGGGATCCTACGAGCAGTACTTC. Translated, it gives CASIGTSGGSYEQYF.

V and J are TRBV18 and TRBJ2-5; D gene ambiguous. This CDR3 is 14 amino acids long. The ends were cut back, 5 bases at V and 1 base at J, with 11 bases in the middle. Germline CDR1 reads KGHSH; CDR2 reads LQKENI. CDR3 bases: TGTGCCAGCTCATCAACCCAGACCCAAGAGACCCAGTACTTC. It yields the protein CASSSTQTQETQYF. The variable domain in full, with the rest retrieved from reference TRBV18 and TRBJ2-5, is NAGVMQNPRHLVRRRGQEARLRCSPMKGHSHVYWYRQLPEEGLKFMVYLQKENIIDESGMPKERFSAEFPKEGPSILRIQQVVRGDSAAYFCASSSTQTQETQYFGPGTRLLVL.

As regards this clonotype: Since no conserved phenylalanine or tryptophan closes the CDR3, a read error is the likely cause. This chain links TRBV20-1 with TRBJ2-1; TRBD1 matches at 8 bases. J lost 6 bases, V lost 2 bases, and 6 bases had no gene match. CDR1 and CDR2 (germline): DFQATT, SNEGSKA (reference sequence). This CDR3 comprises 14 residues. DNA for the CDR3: TGCAGTGCTAGACGCCGGGACAGGAGCAATGAGCAGTTCTTA. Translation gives CSARRRDRSNEQFL.

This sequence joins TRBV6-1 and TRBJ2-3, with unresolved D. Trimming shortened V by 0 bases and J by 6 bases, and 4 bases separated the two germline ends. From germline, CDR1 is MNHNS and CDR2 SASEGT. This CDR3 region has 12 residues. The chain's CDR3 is CASSEAVDTQYF. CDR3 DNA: TGTGCCAGCAGTGAAGCGGTGGATACGCAGTATTTT.

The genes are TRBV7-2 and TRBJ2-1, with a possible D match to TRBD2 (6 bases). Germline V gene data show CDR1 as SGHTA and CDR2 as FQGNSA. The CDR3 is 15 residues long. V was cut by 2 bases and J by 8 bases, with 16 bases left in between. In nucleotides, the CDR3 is TGTGCCAGCAGCTTACAGGGACTCCCTGGGGATGAGCAGTTCTTC. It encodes CASSLQGLPGDEQFF.

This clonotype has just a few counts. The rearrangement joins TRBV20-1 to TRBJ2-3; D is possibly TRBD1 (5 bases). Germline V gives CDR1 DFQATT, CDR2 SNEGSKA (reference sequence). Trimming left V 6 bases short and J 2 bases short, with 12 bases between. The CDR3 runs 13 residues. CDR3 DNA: TGCAGTGCGGGCCAGGGCGCCACAGATACGCAGTATTTT. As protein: CSAGQGATDTQYF.

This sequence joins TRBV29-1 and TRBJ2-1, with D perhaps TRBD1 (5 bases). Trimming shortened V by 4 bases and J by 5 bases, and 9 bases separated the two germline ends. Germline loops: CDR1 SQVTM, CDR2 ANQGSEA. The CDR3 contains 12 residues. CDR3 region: CSVGGGDNEQFF. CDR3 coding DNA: TGCAGCGTTGGGGGCGGAGACAATGAGCAGTTCTTC.

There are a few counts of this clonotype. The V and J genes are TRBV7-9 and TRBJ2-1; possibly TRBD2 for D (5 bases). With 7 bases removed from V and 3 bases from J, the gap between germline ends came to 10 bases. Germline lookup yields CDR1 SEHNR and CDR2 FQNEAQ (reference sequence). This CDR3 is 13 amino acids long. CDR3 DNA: TGTGCCAGCAAGCCCGAGGGCTACAATGAGCAGTTCTTC. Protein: CASKPEGYNEQFF.

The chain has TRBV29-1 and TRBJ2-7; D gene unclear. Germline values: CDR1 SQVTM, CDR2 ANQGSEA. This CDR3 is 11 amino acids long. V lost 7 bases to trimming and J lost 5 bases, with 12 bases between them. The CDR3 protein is CSAWWGDEQYF. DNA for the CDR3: TGCAGCGCCTGGTGGGGTGACGAGCAGTACTTC.